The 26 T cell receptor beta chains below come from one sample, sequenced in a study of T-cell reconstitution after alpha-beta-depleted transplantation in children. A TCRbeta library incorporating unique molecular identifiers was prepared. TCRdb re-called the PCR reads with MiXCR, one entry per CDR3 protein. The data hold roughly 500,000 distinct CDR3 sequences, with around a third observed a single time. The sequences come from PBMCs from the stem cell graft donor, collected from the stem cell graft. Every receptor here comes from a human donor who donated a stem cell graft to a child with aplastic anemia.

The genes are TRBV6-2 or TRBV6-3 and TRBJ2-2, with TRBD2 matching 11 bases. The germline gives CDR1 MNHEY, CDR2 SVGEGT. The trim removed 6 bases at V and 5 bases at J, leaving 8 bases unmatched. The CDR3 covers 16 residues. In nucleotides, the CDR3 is TGTGCCAGCAGCCAACTGGGACTAGCGGTAACCGGGGAGCTGTTTTTT. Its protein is CASSQLGLAVTGELFF.

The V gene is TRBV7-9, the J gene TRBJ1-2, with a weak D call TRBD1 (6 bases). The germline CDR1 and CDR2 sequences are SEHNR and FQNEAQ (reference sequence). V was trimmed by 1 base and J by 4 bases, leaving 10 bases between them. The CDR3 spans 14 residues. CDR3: CASSLVATGYGYTF. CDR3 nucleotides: TGTGCCAGCAGCTTAGTGGCGACAGGCTATGGCTACACCTTC.

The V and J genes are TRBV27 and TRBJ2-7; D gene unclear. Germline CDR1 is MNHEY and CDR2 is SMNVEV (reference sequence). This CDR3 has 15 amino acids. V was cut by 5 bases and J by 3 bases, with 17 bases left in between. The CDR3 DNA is TGTGCCAGCAGTCCGGACCCTCTCCCCCGCTACGAGCAGTACTTC. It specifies CASSPDPLPRYEQYF.

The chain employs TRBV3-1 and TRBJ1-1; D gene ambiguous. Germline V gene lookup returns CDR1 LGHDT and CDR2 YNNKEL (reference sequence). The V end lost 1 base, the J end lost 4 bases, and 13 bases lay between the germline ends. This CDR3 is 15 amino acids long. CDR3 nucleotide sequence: TGTGCCAGCAGCCAAGGATCCTTTCGGCCCACTGAAGCTTTCTTT. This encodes CASSQGSFRPTEAFF. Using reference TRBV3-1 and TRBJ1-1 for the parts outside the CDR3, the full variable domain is DTAVSQTPKYLVTQMGNDKSIKCEQNLGHDTMYWYKQDSKKFLKIMFSYNNKELIINETVPNRFSPKSPDKAHLNLHINSLELGDSAVYFCASSQGSFRPTEAFFGQGTRLTVV.

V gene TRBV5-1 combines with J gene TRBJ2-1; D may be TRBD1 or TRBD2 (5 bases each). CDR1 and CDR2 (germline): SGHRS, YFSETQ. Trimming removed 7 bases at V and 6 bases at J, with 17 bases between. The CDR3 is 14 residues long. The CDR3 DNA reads TGCGCCAGCTCCCCGGGACCACCGCTCAATGAGCAGTTCTTC. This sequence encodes CASSPGPPLNEQFF. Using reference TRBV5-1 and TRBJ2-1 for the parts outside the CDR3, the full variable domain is KAGVTQTPRYLIKTRGQQVTLSCSPISGHRSVSWYQQTPGQGLQFLFEYFSETQRNKGNFPGRFSGRQFSNSRSEMNVSTLELGDSALYLCASSPGPPLNEQFFGPGTRLTVL.

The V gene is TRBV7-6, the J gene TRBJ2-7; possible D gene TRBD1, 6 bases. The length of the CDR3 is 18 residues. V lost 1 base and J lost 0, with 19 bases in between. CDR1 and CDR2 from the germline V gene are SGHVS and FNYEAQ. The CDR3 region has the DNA TGTGCCAGCAGCTTAGACAGTAAGGGCAGGGGCCCCTCCTACGAGCAGTACTTC. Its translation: CASSLDSKGRGPSYEQYF.

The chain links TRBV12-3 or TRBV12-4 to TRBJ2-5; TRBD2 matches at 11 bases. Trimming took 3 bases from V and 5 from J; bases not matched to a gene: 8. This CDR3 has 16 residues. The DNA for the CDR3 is TGTGCCAGCAGTTTTCTAGTAGCGGGAGGGTCTGAGACCCAGTACTTC. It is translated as CASSFLVAGGSETQYF.

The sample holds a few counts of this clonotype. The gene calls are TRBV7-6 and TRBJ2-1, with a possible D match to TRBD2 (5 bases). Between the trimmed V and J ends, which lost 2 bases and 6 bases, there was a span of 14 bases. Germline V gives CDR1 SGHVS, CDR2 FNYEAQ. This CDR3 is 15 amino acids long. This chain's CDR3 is CASSLRPGSLNEQFF. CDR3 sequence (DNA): TGTGCCAGCAGCTTACGGCCGGGAAGCCTCAATGAGCAGTTCTTC.

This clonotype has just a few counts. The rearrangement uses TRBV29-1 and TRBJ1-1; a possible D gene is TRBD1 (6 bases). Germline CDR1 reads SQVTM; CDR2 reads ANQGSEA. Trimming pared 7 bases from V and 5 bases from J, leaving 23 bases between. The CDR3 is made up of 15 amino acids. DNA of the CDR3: TGCAGCGACCATTCAGGGCGGGGGGGCTTGACTGAAGCTTTCTTT. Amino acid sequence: CSDHSGRGGLTEAFF.

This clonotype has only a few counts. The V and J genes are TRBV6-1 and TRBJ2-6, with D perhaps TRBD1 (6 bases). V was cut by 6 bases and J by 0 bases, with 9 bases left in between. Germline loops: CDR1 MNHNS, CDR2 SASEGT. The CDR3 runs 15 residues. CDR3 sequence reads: CASRQGFSGANVLTF. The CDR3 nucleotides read TGTGCCAGCAGGCAGGGGTTCTCTGGGGCCAACGTCCTGACTTTC.

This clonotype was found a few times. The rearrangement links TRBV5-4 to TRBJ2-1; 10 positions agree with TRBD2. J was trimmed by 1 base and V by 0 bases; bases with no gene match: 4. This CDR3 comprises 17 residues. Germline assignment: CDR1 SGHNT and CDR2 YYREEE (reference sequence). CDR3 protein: CASSLDLAGGSYNEQFF. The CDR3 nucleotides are TGTGCCAGCAGCTTGGACTTAGCGGGAGGATCCTACAATGAGCAGTTCTTC.

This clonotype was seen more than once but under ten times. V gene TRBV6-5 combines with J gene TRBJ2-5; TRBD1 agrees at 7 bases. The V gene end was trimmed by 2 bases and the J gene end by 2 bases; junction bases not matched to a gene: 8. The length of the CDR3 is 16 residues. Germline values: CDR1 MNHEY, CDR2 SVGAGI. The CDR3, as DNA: TGTGCCAGCAGTTACGCTCGCGCAGGGGGTCAAGAGACCCAGTACTTC. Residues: CASSYARAGGQETQYF.

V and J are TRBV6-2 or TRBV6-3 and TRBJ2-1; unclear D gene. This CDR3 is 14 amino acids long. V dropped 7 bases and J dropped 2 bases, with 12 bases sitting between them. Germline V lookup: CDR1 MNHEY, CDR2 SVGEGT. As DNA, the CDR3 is TGTGCCAGCAAGGTGGTTATTCCCTACAATGAGCAGTTCTTC. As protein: CASKVVIPYNEQFF.

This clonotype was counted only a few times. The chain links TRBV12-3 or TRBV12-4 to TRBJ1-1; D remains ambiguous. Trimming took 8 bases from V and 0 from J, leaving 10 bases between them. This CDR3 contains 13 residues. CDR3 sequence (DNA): TGTGCCAGCCTTCCACCTATGAACACTGAAGCTTTCTTT. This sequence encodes CASLPPMNTEAFF.

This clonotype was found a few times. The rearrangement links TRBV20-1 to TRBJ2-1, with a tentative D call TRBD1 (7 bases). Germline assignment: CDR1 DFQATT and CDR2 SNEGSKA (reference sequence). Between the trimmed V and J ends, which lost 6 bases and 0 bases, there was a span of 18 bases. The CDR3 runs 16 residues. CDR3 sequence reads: CSAPPRRGPSYNEQFF. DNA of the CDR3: TGCAGTGCGCCACCTCGGAGGGGGCCCTCCTACAATGAGCAGTTCTTC.

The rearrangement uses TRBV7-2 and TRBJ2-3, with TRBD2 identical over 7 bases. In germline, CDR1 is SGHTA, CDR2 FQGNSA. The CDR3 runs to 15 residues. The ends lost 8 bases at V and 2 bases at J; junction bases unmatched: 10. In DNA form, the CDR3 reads TGTGCCAGCCAGGGCGGGAGCCTATTCACAGATACGCAGTATTTT. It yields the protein CASQGGSLFTDTQYF.

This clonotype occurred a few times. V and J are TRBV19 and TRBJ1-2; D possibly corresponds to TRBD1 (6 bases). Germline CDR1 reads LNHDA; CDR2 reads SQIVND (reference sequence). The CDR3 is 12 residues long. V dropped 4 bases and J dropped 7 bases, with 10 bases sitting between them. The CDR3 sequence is CASSTRGGGYTF. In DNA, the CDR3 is TGTGCCAGTAGTACCAGGGGTGGTGGCTACACCTTC.

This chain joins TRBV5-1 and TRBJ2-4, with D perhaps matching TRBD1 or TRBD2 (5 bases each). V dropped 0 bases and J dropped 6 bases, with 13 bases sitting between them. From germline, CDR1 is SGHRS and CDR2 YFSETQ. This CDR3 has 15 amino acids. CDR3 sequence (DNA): TGCGCCAGCAGCTTGGGTGGGGGATCGAGAAACATTCAGTACTTC. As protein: CASSLGGGSRNIQYF. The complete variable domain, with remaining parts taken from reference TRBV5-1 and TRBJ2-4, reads KAGVTQTPRYLIKTRGQQVTLSCSPISGHRSVSWYQQTPGQGLQFLFEYFSETQRNKGNFPGRFSGRQFSNSRSEMNVSTLELGDSALYLCASSLGGGSRNIQYFGAGTRLSVL.

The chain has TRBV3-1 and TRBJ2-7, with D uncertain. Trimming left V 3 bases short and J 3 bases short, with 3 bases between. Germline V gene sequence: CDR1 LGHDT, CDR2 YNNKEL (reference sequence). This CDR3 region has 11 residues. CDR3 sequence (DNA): TGTGCCAGCAGCCAGTTCTACGAGCAGTACTTC. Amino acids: CASSQFYEQYF.

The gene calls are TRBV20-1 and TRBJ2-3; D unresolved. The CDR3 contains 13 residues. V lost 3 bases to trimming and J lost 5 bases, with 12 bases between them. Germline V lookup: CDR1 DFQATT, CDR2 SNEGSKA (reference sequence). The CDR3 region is CSARAGGKDTQYF. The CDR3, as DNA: TGCAGTGCTAGGGCAGGCGGAAAAGATACGCAGTATTTT.

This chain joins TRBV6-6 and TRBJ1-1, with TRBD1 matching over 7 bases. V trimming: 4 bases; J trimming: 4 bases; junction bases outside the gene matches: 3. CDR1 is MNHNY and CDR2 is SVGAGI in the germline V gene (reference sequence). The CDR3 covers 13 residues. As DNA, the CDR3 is TGTGCCAGCAGTTGGGCAGGGGGCACTGAAGCTTTCTTT. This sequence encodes CASSWAGGTEAFF.

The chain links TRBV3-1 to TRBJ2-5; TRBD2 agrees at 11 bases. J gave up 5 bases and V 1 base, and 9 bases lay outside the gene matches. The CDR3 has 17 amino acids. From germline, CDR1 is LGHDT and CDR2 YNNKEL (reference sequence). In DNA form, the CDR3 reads TGTGCCAGCAGCCAAGGCGCTCTAGCGGGAGGTAGGGAGACCCAGTACTTC. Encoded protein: CASSQGALAGGRETQYF.

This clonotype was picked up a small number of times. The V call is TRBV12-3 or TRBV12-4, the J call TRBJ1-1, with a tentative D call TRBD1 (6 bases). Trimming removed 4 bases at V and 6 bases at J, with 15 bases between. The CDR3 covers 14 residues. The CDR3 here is CASSWTVLNPEAFF. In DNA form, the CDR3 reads TGTGCCAGCAGTTGGACAGTTTTGAATCCTGAAGCTTTCTTT.

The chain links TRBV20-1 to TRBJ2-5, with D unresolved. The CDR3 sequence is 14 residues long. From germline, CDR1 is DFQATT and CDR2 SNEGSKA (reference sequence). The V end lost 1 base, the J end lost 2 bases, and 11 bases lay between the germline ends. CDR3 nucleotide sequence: TGCAGTGCTAGAGGGCTACTCTCTCAAGAGACCCAGTACTTC. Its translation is CSARGLLSQETQYF.

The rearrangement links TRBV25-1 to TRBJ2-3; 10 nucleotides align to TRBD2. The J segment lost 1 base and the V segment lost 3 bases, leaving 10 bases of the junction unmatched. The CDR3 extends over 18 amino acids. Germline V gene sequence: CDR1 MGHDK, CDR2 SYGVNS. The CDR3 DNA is TGTGCCAGCAGTGATCGTGCGTATGGACTAGCGGGCACAGATACGCAGTATTTT. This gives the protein CASSDRAYGLAGTDTQYF.

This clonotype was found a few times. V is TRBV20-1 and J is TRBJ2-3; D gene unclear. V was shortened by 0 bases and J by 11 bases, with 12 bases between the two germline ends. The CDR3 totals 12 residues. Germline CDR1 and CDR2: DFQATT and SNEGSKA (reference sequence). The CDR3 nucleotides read TGCAGTGCTAGAGATCCCGCCCCCGAGCAGTATTTT. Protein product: CSARDPAPEQYF.